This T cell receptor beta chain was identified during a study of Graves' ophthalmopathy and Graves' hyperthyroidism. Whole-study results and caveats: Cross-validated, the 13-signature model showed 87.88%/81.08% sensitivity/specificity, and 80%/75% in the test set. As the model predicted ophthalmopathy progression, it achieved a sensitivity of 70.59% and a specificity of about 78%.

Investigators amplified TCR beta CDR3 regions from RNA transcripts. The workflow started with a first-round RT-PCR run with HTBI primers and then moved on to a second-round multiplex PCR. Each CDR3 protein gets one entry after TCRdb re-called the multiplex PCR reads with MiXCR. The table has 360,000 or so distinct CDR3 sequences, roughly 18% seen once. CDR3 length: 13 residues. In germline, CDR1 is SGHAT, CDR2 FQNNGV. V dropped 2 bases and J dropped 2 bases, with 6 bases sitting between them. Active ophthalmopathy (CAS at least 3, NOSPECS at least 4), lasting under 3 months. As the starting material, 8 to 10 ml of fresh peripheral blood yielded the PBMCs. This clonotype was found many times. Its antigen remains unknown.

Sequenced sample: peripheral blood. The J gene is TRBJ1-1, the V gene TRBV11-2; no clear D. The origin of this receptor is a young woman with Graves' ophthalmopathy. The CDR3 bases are TGTGCCAGCAGCTTAATAGACAACACTGAAGCTTTCTTT. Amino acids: CASSLIDNTEAFF.